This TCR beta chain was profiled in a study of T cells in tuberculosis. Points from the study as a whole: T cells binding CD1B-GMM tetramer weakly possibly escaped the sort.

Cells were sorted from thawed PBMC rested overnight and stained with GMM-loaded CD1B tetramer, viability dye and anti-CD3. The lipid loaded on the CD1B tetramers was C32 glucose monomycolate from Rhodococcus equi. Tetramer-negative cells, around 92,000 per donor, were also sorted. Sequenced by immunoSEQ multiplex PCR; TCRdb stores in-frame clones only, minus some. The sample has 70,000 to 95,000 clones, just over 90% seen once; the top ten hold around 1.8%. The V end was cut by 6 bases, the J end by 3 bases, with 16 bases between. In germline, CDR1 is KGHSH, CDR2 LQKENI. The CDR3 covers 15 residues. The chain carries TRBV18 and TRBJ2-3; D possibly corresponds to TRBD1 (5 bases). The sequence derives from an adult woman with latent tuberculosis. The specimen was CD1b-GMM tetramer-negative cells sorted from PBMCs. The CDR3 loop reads CASSPQGVKTDTQYF. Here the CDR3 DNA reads TGTGCCAGCTCCCCCCAAGGGGTGAAAACAGATACGCAGTATTTT.